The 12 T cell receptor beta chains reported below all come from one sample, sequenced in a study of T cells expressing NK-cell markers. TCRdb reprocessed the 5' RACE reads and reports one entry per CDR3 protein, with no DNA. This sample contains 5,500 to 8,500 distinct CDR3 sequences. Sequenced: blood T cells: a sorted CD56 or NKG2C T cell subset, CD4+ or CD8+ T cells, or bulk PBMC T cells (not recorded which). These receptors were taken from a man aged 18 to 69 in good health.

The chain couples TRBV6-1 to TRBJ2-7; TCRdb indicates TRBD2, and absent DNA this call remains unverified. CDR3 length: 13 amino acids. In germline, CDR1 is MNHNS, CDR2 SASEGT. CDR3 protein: CASSLSESYEQYF.

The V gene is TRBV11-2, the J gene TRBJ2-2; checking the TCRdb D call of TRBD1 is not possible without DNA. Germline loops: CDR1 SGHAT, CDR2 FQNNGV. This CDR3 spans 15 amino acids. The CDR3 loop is CASSRDPLHTGELFF.

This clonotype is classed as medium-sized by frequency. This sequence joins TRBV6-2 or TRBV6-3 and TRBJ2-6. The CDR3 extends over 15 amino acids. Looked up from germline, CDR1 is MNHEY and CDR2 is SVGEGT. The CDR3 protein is CASSYGDSGANVLTF.

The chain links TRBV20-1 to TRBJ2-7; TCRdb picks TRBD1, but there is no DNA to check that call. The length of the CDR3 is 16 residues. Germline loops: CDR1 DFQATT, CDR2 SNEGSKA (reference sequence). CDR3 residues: CSASPSLQGGSYEQYF.

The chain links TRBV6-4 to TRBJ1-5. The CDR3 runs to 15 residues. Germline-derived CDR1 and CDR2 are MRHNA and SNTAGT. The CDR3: CASSPSGDSNQPQHF.

The CDR3 loop is CASSQGEGLTEAFF. The chain has TRBV3-1 and TRBJ1-1; TCRdb's D call of TRBD1 is untestable without DNA. The CDR3 is 14 amino acids. Germline V gene sequence: CDR1 LGHDT, CDR2 YNNKEL (reference sequence).

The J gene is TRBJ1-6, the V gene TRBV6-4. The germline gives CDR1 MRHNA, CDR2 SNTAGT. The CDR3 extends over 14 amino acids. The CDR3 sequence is CASSDSTAVGPLHF.

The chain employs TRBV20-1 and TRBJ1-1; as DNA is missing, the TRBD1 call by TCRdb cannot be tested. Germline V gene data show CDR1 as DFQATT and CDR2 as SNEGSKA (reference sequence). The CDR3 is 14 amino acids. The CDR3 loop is CSARAGLSDTEAFF.

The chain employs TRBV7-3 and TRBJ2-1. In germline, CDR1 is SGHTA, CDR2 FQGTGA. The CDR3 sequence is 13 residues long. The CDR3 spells CASSLNSANEQFF.

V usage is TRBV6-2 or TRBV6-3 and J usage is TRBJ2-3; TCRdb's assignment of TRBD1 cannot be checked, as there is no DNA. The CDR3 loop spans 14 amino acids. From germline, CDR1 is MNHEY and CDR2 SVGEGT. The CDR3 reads CATSGLESTDTQYF.

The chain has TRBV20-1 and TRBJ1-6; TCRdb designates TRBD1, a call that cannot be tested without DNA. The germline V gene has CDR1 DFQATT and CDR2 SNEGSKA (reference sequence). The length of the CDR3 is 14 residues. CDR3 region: CSAGTPVEASPLHF.

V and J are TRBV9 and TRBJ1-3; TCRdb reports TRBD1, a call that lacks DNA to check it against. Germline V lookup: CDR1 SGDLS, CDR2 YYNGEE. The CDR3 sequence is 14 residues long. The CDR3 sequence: CASSGQVSGNTIYF.